These 24 T cell receptor beta chains were all obtained from the same sample, sequenced in a study of T-cell memory formation after mild COVID-19. TCRdb recomputed calls from the 5' RACE reads with MiXCR, one row per CDR3 protein. The sample carries 120,000 to 150,000 distinct CDR3 sequences, around 21% recorded once. The specimen was PBMCs or a T cell subset sorted from them (not recorded which). The receptors shown here come from an adult woman who had mild COVID-19 (a few samples of this study predate the infection). Cell type and time point are not known.

This clonotype was detected a few times. This chain connects TRBV28 to TRBJ1-2; the match to TRBD1 covers 8 bases. CDR3 length equals 15 residues. CDR1 is MDHEN and CDR2 is SYDVKM in the germline V gene. Trimming at V came to 3 bases and at J to 4 bases, leaving 7 bases not matched to a gene. The DNA for the CDR3 is TGTGCCAGCAGTTTTCCAACAGGGGGAAGCTATGGCTACACCTTC. Protein product: CASSFPTGGSYGYTF.

J is TRBJ2-2 and V is TRBV2, with D perhaps TRBD2 (6 bases). V lost 8 bases to trimming and J lost 5 bases, with 15 bases between them. The CDR3 consists of 14 residues. Germline V gene data show CDR1 as SNHLY and CDR2 as FYNNEI. CDR3 in amino acids: CASSTTGTTGELFF. The DNA of the CDR3 is TGTGCCAGCTCCACGACGGGGACTACCGGGGAGCTGTTTTTT.

This clonotype appeared a few times. This rearrangement joins TRBV3-1 to TRBJ2-6; no definite D call. The CDR3 length is 15 residues. Trimming pared 3 bases from V and 4 bases from J, leaving 10 bases between. Germline V gene lookup returns CDR1 LGHDT and CDR2 YNNKEL (reference sequence). In DNA, the CDR3 is TGTGCCAGCAGCCATACGACGAGGGGGGCCAACGTCCTGACTTTC. It specifies CASSHTTRGANVLTF.

A few counts support this clonotype. J is TRBJ1-5 and V is TRBV10-3; 8 nucleotides agree with TRBD1. J was trimmed by 4 bases and V by 7 bases; bases with no gene match: 6. CDR1 is ENHRY, CDR2 SYGVKD, per germline. CDR3 length: 14 residues. The DNA of the CDR3 is TGTGCCATCAATACGGGACAGGCGAATCAGCCCCAGCATTTT. Protein product: CAINTGQANQPQHF.

The rearrangement joins TRBV7-8 to TRBJ2-7; no firm D call. Trimming took 1 base from V and 3 from J, leaving 10 bases between them. CDR3 length: 14 amino acids. Germline V lookup: CDR1 SGHVS, CDR2 FQNEAQ. CDR3: CASSLGAAVYEQYF. As DNA, the CDR3 is TGTGCCAGCAGCTTAGGGGCGGCGGTCTACGAGCAGTACTTC.

The chain couples TRBV12-3 or TRBV12-4 to TRBJ1-1; 9 bases match TRBD1. The V gene end was trimmed by 6 bases and the J gene end by 1 base; junction bases not matched to a gene: 3. The CDR3 has 14 amino acids. The CDR3 DNA sequence: TGTGCCAGCAGGGACAGGGGAGAGAACACTGAAGCTTTCTTT. It yields the protein CASRDRGENTEAFF.

This rearrangement joins TRBV21-1 to TRBJ2-5; the table names TRBD2, a call not compared with the DNA. TRBV21-1 represents a pseudogene. The CDR3 runs to 10 residues. CDR3 sequence (DNA): TGTGCCAGCAATGGGAGCGGAGAGTACTTC. Its translation: CASNGSGEYF.

This clonotype was counted a few times. V is TRBV19 and J is TRBJ1-6, with D perhaps matching TRBD1 (6 bases). Germline assignment: CDR1 LNHDA and CDR2 SQIVND (reference sequence). Trimming stripped 7 bases from V and 5 bases from J, with 15 bases between. This CDR3 is 15 amino acids long. Here the CDR3 DNA reads TGTGCCAGTAACCGGGACATTGGTGATAATTCACCCCTCCACTTT. Encoded protein: CASNRDIGDNSPLHF.

This clonotype has just one count. This chain uses TRBV30 with TRBJ1-6; TRBD1 matches at 12 bases. The CDR3 has 16 amino acids. The V segment lost 3 bases and the J segment 10 bases; nucleotides outside the gene matches: 10. Germline V gene lookup returns CDR1 GTSNPN and CDR2 SVGIG (reference sequence). CDR3 DNA: TGTGCCTGGAGGAACCGGGACAGGGGGCAGATATCACCCCTCCACTTT. Its protein is CAWRNRDRGQISPLHF. The complete variable domain, with remaining parts taken from reference TRBV30 and TRBJ1-6, reads SQTIHQWPATLVQPVGSPLSLECTVEGTSNPNLYWYRQAAGRGLQLLFYSVGIGQISSEVPQNLSASRPQDRQFILSSKKLLLSDSGFYLCAWRNRDRGQISPLHFGNGTRLTVT.

This clonotype was picked up a small number of times. The chain couples TRBV7-6 to TRBJ2-5, with D maybe TRBD2 (6 bases). The CDR3 is 15 amino acids. The V gene lost 5 bases and the J gene lost 7 bases, with 20 bases spanning the gap. In germline, CDR1 is SGHVS, CDR2 FNYEAQ. In DNA, the CDR3 is TGTGCCAGCAGCATTAGCGGTGAGGCCCGGATGACCCAGTACTTC. It is translated as CASSISGEARMTQYF.

This clonotype was counted a few times. V and J are TRBV19 and TRBJ2-6, with D perhaps TRBD1 or TRBD2 (6 bases each). Germline CDR1 LNHDA, CDR2 SQIVND (reference sequence). This CDR3 region has 16 residues. V shed 6 bases and J shed 0 bases, with 12 bases lying between them. The CDR3, as DNA: TGTGCCAGTAGAGACGAGGGGGGCTCTGGGGCCAACGTCCTGACTTTC. Translation: CASRDEGGSGANVLTF.

The table lists this clonotype with a few counts. This sequence joins TRBV6-5 and TRBJ2-2; 14 nucleotides match TRBD2. The V gene's germline CDR1 is MNHEY and CDR2 SVGAGI. V was clipped by 5 bases and J by 7 bases; unmatched bases: 3. This CDR3 has 15 amino acids. CDR3 in amino acids: CASSRLAGGFGELFF. CDR3 DNA sequence: TGTGCCAGCAGTCGACTAGCGGGAGGGTTCGGGGAGCTGTTTTTT.

V is TRBV5-1 and J is TRBJ1-1, with TRBD1 as a possible D gene (6 bases). The CDR3 extends over 16 amino acids. Looked up from germline, CDR1 is SGHRS and CDR2 is YFSETQ. V lost 5 bases, J lost 1 base, and 18 bases lay in between. CDR3: CASRDGRGGPNTEAFF. Here the CDR3 DNA reads TGCGCCAGCAGAGACGGGCGGGGGGGGCCGAACACTGAAGCTTTCTTT.

This clonotype has a handful of counts. The chain recombines TRBV20-1 with TRBJ2-1, with 15 bases lining up with TRBD2. Germline values: CDR1 DFQATT, CDR2 SNEGSKA (reference sequence). The CDR3 is made up of 14 amino acids. The ends lost 6 bases at V and 9 bases at J; junction bases unmatched: 6. The CDR3 bases are TGCAGTGCGCCCGGGACTAGCGGGAGGTTTGAGCAGTTCTTC. Protein product: CSAPGTSGRFEQFF.

The V gene is TRBV7-3, the J gene TRBJ2-1, with D uncertain. V lost 5 bases, J lost 7 bases, and 15 bases lay in between. This CDR3 has 14 amino acids. Germline CDR1 reads SGHTA; CDR2 reads FQGTGA. Here the CDR3 reads CASSPAEMGNEQFF. CDR3 sequence (DNA): TGTGCCAGCAGCCCTGCCGAGATGGGGAATGAGCAGTTCTTC.

This clonotype came up a few times. The CDR3 loop reads CASSQTGKRKAFF. As DNA, the CDR3 is TGCGCCAGCAGCCAAACGGGGAAGAGGAAAGCTTTCTTT. This chain links TRBV4-3 with TRBJ1-1; D unclear. Trimming cost V 2 bases and J 9 bases, with 13 bases left between them. From germline, CDR1 is LGHNA and CDR2 YSLEER. The CDR3 spans 13 residues.

As concerns this clonotype: It may be a read error: a sequence one base away is much more abundant. This chain uses TRBV7-9 with TRBJ2-6; D gene uncertain. Trimming stripped 5 bases from V and 0 bases from J, with 14 bases between. Germline V gene lookup returns CDR1 SEHNR and CDR2 FQNEAQ (reference sequence). The length of the CDR3 is 17 residues. This CDR3 is CASSPGLSSSGANVLTF. Here the CDR3 DNA reads TGTGCCAGCAGCCCCGGGCTCTCGAGCTCTGGGGCCAACGTCCTGACTTTC. The full variable domain, with the rest looked up from reference TRBV7-9 and TRBJ2-6, is DTGVSQNPRHKITKRGQNVTFRCDPISEHNRLYWYRQTLGQGPEFLTYFQNEAQLEKSRLLSDRFSAERPKGSFSTLEIQRTEQGDSAMYLCASSPGLSSSGANVLTFGAGSRLTVL.

The DNA for the CDR3 is TGTGCCAGCAGGCCCCAGATCCAGGGCACTGAAGCTTTCTTT. Translation: CASRPQIQGTEAFF. The J gene is TRBJ1-1, the V gene TRBV12-3 or TRBV12-4; weak D call: TRBD1 (5 bases). Trimming removed 6 bases at V and 4 bases at J, with 15 bases between. The CDR3 has 14 residues.

In its sample, this clonotype was seen a few times. CDR3 sequence: CASSPDRSYEQYF. The CDR3 DNA sequence: TGTGCCAGCAGCCCGGACAGGTCCTACGAGCAGTACTTC. This chain uses TRBV7-8 with TRBJ2-7, with TRBD1 identical over 7 bases. With V trimmed by 5 bases and J by 1 base, 2 bases remained unmatched. CDR3 length: 13 residues. The germline V gene has CDR1 SGHVS and CDR2 FQNEAQ.

This clonotype appeared a few times. V is TRBV7-9 and J is TRBJ2-7, with D possibly being TRBD1 (6 bases). Trimming shortened V by 8 bases and J by 6 bases, and 14 bases separated the two germline ends. Per germline, CDR1 SEHNR and CDR2 FQNEAQ (reference sequence). The CDR3 spans 12 residues. The CDR3 loop reads CASHQSGAEQYF. CDR3 in DNA: TGTGCCAGCCACCAATCAGGGGCCGAGCAGTACTTC.

This clonotype came up a few times. A read error is possible here, since a much larger clone lies one base away. The CDR3 DNA reads TGTGCCAGCAGCCTTAGCGGGGGGAACTACAATGAGCAGTTCTTC. This sequence encodes CASSLSGGNYNEQFF. V and J are TRBV7-6 and TRBJ2-1; the match to TRBD2 covers 10 bases. The V gene's germline CDR1 is SGHVS and CDR2 FNYEAQ. The CDR3 sequence is 15 residues long. The J segment lost 3 bases and the V segment lost 5 bases, leaving 4 bases of the junction unmatched.

This clonotype was recorded at least ten times. The V and J genes are TRBV20-1 and TRBJ2-1, with TRBD2 identical over 10 bases. Germline V gene data show CDR1 as DFQATT and CDR2 as SNEGSKA (reference sequence). The CDR3 has 14 amino acids. With V trimmed by 3 bases and J by 7 bases, 6 bases remained unmatched. The CDR3 region has the DNA TGCAGTGCTAGCCCCCAGACTAGCGGGAATGAGCAGTTCTTC. Translation gives CSASPQTSGNEQFF.

The J gene is TRBJ1-1, the V gene TRBV9; the D gene is possibly TRBD1 (5 bases). With 4 bases removed from V and 4 bases from J, the gap between germline ends came to 20 bases. The CDR3 loop spans 16 amino acids. Germline V gene lookup returns CDR1 SGDLS and CDR2 YYNGEE. CDR3 residues: CASSLGPGGRATEAFF. The CDR3 DNA follows: TGTGCCAGCAGCCTAGGTCCCGGTGGCAGGGCCACTGAAGCTTTCTTT.

The genes are TRBV7-2 and TRBJ2-2, with 12 bases matching TRBD2. The CDR3 is made up of 19 amino acids. From germline, CDR1 is SGHTA and CDR2 FQGNSA. V lost 5 bases to trimming and J lost 4 bases; unmatched junction nucleotides: 14. The CDR3 nucleotides are TGTGCCAGCAGCCCCCACCAGGCCGGGACTAGCGGGTTCACCGGGGAGCTGTTTTTT. Translating gives CASSPHQAGTSGFTGELFF. The full variable domain, in which reference TRBV7-2 and TRBJ2-2 provide the parts outside the CDR3, is GAGVSQSPSNKVTEKGKDVELRCDPISGHTALYWYRQSLGQGLEFLIYFQGNSAPDKSGLPSDRFSAERTGGSVSTLTIQRTQQEDSAVYLCASSPHQAGTSGFTGELFFGEGSRLTVL.